This TCR beta chain was documented in a study of T cell repertoires in cytomegalovirus infection. CDR1 and CDR2 from the germline V gene are ENHRY and SYGVKD. Trimming took 4 bases from V and 6 from J; bases not matched to a gene: 11. The CDR3 runs to 18 residues. Using its own MiXCR run on the reads, TCRdb lists one record per CDR3 protein. The profile shows some 480,000 distinct CDR3 sequences, 33% of them singletons. This clonotype has a handful of counts. Antigen: not known. This receptor was obtained from a human donor in good health (CMV status not recorded). Some clones in this sample may be carry-over from other donors' samples. The sample consisted of cultured PBMCs, taken from culture after CMV antigen stimulation. V and J are TRBV10-3 and TRBJ2-1; 14 nucleotides agree with TRBD2. CDR3 sequence reads: CAISGPAPGLAGVNEQFF. DNA of the CDR3: TGTGCCATCAGTGGGCCCGCCCCGGGACTAGCGGGAGTCAATGAGCAGTTCTTC.